This is a list of T cell receptor beta chains from one sample in a study of T cell responses to AZD1222 COVID-19 vaccine. The data were produced by immunoSEQ multiplex PCR, yet TCRdb's version contains in-frame clones alone and is incomplete. The top ten hold approximately 1.2% of the sample, which has 95,000 to 100,000 clones, 90% seen once. This sample comprised peripheral blood, obtained on day 0 of AZD1222 vaccination. Source of these receptors: an adult in good health. Both conserved end residues are part of each CDR3. The D gene is left open where the match is weak. Part of the rows lack a size; the others show once, few, many or a class for expanded clones.

TGTGCCAGCAGTGGGGGGGCCAATCAGCCCCAGCATTTT,CASSGGANQPQHF,.,TRBV2,.,TRBJ1-5
TGTGCCAGCAGCTTGGCGGGGGAGTCCACCGGGGAGCTGTTTTTT,CASSLAGESTGELFF,.,TRBV11-1,TRBD2,TRBJ2-2
TGTGCCAGCAGCCAGGACAGGGCAAATGAAAAACTGTTTTTT,CASSQDRANEKLFF,.,TRBV11-2,TRBD1,TRBJ1-4
TGTGCCAGCAGTTTAAACAGGGATACTGAAGCTTTCTTT,CASSLNRDTEAFF,.,TRBV27,.,TRBJ1-1
TGTGCCAGCAGCCCCTCCGGAAACACCATATATTTT,CASSPSGNTIYF,.,TRBV7-9,.,TRBJ1-3
TGTGCCAGCAGCTTTGGGAGCCCCGTTCACTACACCTTC,CASSFGSPVHYTF,.,TRBV7-9,.,TRBJ1-2
TGCGCCAGCAGCCGTACAGGGACTGGGGCCAACGTCCTGACTTTC,CASSRTGTGANVLTF,once,TRBV4-1,.,TRBJ2-6
TGTGCCAGCAGTTTAGTGGGACAGCTATTCACAGATACGCAGTATTTT,CASSLVGQLFTDTQYF,.,TRBV27,TRBD1,TRBJ2-3
TGTGCCAGCAGTGACCGGCCCCCTTTCTCTGGGGCCAACGTCCTGACTTTC,CASSDRPPFSGANVLTF,.,TRBV6-1,.,TRBJ2-6
TGTGCCAGCAGTCTGCGGGGGAAGGGGCCCCAGCATTTT,CASSLRGKGPQHF,.,TRBV27,.,TRBJ1-5
TGTGCCAGCAGTCCTAGCGGGGTGGTAGATACGCAGTATTTT,CASSPSGVVDTQYF,.,TRBV25-1,TRBD2,TRBJ2-3
TGTGCCAGCAGTCTGGACAGCGTCCCTCAAGCCAAAAACATTCAGTACTTC,CASSLDSVPQAKNIQYF,.,TRBV7-2,.,TRBJ2-4
TGTGCCAGCAGCTTGGGTGTACGGGGGAACACTGAAGCTTTCTTT,CASSLGVRGNTEAFF,.,TRBV5-6,.,TRBJ1-1
TGTGCCAGCAGTTCCGCGGATAACTATGGCTACACCTTC,CASSSADNYGYTF,.,TRBV12-3/TRBV12-4,.,TRBJ1-2
TGTGCCAGCAGCTCTGACACTTACACCGGGGAGCTGTTTTTT,CASSSDTYTGELFF,.,TRBV7-3,.,TRBJ2-2
TGTGCCACCCTAGGACAGGGGAAACTTTATGGCTACACCTTC,CATLGQGKLYGYTF,.,TRBV10-3,TRBD1,TRBJ1-2
TGTGCCAGCAGTGCGGGACTCGCCGGGGAGCAGTACTTC,CASSAGLAGEQYF,.,TRBV28,.,TRBJ2-7
TGTGCCACCAGACAGGGGGCGGACTATGGCTACACCTTC,CATRQGADYGYTF,.,TRBV28,TRBD1,TRBJ1-2
TGCGCCAGCAGCTCCGGCCGGGGCGCAGGTCAGCCCCAGCATTTT,CASSSGRGAGQPQHF,.,TRBV5-1,.,TRBJ1-5
TGTGCCAGCAGGACCAGGGCTAACTATGGCTACACCTTC,CASRTRANYGYTF,.,TRBV5-6,.,TRBJ1-2
TGTGCCAGCAGTGAATACGAGGTTCCGAGTGAGCAGTACTTC,CASSEYEVPSEQYF,.,TRBV6-1,.,TRBJ2-7
TGTGCCACCAGCAGAATTACAGGGGCAGGGCAGCCCCAGCATTTT,CATSRITGAGQPQHF,.,TRBV15,TRBD1,TRBJ1-5
TGTGCCAGCAGCTTACAGGGGACCTACGAGCAGTACTTC,CASSLQGTYEQYF,.,TRBV7-8,.,TRBJ2-7
TGTGCCAGCAGCGGGGGGACAGGGATGGACACTGAAGCTTTCTTT,CASSGGTGMDTEAFF,.,TRBV9,TRBD1,TRBJ1-1
TGCGCCAGCAGCTTGGCCGGGAGCACAGATACGCAGTATTTT,CASSLAGSTDTQYF,few,TRBV5-1,.,TRBJ2-3
TGTGCCAGCAGCGCCGGGACAGGGGCTATCGCTGAAGCTTTCTTT,CASSAGTGAIAEAFF,.,TRBV5-5,TRBD1,TRBJ1-1